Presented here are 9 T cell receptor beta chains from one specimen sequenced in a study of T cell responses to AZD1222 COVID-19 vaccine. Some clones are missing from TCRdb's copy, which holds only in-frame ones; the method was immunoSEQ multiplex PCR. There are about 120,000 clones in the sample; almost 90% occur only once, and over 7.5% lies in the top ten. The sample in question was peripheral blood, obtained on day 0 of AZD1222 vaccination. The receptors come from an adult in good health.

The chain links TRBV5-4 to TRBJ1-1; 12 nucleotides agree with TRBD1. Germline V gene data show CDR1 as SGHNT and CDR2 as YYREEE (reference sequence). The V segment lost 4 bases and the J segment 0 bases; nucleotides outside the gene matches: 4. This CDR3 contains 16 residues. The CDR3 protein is CASSDGTGGMNTEAFF. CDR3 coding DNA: TGTGCCAGCAGCGACGGGACAGGGGGCATGAACACTGAAGCTTTCTTT.

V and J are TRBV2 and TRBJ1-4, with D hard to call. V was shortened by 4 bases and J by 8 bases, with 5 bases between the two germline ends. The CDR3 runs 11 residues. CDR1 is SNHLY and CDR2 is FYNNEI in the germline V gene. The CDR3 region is CASSGREKLFF. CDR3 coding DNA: TGTGCCAGCAGTGGGCGGGAAAAACTGTTTTTT.

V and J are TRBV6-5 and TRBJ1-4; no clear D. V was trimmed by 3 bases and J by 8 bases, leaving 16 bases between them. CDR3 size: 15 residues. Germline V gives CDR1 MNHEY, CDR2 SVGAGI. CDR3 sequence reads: CASSYVPGRGEKLFF. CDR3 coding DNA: TGTGCCAGCAGTTATGTCCCGGGCCGTGGAGAAAAACTGTTTTTT.

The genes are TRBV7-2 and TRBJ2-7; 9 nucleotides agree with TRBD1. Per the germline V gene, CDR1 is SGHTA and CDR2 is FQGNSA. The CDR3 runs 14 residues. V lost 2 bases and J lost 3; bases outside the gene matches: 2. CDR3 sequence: CASSLSGQGYEQYF. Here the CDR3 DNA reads TGTGCCAGCAGCTTATCGGGACAGGGCTACGAGCAGTACTTC.

The CDR3 DNA reads TGTGCCAGCAGTTACTCCCTGAGGGCTAGCGGGGTTTACGAGCAGTACTTC. Its translation: CASSYSLRASGVYEQYF. V and J are TRBV6-2 or TRBV6-3 and TRBJ2-7; 9 bases agree with TRBD2. The germline CDR1 and CDR2 sequences are MNHEY and SVGEGT. The CDR3 sequence is 17 residues long. Unmatched junction bases numbered 10, after V lost 0 bases and J lost 4 bases.

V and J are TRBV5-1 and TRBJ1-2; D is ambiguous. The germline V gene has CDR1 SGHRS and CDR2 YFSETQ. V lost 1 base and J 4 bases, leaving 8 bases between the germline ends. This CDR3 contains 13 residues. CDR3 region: CASSLSASYGYTF. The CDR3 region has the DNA TGCGCCAGCAGCTTGAGTGCCTCCTATGGCTACACCTTC.

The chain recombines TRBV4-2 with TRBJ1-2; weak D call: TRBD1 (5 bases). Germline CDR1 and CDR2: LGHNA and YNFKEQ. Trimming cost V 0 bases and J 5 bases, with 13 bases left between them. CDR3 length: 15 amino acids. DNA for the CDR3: TGTGCCAGCAGCCAAGAAAGGGGATATCTGTATGGCTACACCTTC. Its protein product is CASSQERGYLYGYTF.

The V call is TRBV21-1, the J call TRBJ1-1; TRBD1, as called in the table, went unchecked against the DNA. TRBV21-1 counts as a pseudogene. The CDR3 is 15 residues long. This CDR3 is CASSNVLPGNTEAFF. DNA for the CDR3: TGTGCCAGCAGCAACGTCCTCCCAGGGAACACTGAAGCTTTCTTT.

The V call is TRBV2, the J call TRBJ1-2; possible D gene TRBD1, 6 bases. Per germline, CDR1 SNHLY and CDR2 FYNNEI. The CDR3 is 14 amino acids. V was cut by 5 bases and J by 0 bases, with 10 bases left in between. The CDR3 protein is CASSFGTPNYGYTF. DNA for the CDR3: TGTGCCAGCAGTTTCGGGACACCTAACTATGGCTACACCTTC. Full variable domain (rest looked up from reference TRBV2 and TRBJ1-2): EPEVTQTPSHQVTQMGQEVILRCVPISNHLYFYWYRQILGQKVEFLVSFYNNEISEKSEIFDDQFSVERPDGSNFTLKIRSTKLEDSAMYFCASSFGTPNYGYTFGSGTRLTVV.